Presented here are 27 T cell receptor beta chains from one specimen sequenced in a study of T cells in Graves' hyperthyroidism and ophthalmopathy (dated by TCRdb to between 2018 and 2021). Library creation used multiplex PCR. The sequencer listed for this sample is Illumina HiSeq 2000. The TCR beta CDR3 regions were amplified from the RNA transcripts. For the first round of RT-PCR on the TCR CDR3, the HTBI primer set was used together with the Qiagen OneStep RT-PCR kit. TCRdb reran the public reads through fastp at Q25 and MiXCR, keeping productive beta chains. Here each entry gathers all rows of one CDR3 protein and keeps the most common genes and DNA. The sample has 600,000 or so distinct CDR3 sequences on record, approximately 14% of them singletons. Around 12% of the sample belongs to the ten largest clones. Sequencing was carried out using blood. Source of these receptors: a woman in her fifties or sixties with Graves' ophthalmopathy.

This clonotype was detected many times. This sequence joins TRBV6-1 and TRBJ2-3, with a possible D match to TRBD2 (5 bases). Germline V gives CDR1 MNHNS, CDR2 SASEGT. The ends were cut back, 7 bases at V and 4 bases at J, with 12 bases in the middle. The CDR3 length is 13 residues. CDR3 protein: CASKRAGADTQYF. The CDR3 coding sequence is TGTGCCAGCAAAAGGGCCGGGGCAGATACGCAGTATTTT.

V usage is TRBV4-1 and J usage is TRBJ2-3; D is uncertain. V was shortened by 1 base and J by 5 bases, with 13 bases between the two germline ends. The length of the CDR3 is 15 residues. Germline CDR1 MGHRA, CDR2 YSYEKL. The CDR3 coding sequence is TGCGCCAGCAGCCAAGTGTTTGCCTATGTAGATACGCAGTATTTT. Protein sequence: CASSQVFAYVDTQYF.

This clonotype was seen a handful of times. The chain is built from TRBV6-5 and TRBJ1-6; D is ambiguous. Germline values: CDR1 MNHEY, CDR2 SVGAGI. The V end was cut by 3 bases, the J end by 10 bases, with 7 bases between. The CDR3 extends over 12 amino acids. This CDR3 is CASSYRESPLHF. In DNA form, the CDR3 reads TGTGCCAGCAGTTATCGGGAGTCACCCCTCCACTTT.

This clonotype was seen at least ten times. The J gene is TRBJ1-4, the V gene TRBV10-3, with TRBD1 matching over 9 bases. The germline gives CDR1 ENHRY, CDR2 SYGVKD. J lost 8 bases, V lost 4 bases, and 8 bases had no gene match. The CDR3 is 15 residues long. The CDR3 DNA reads as TGTGCCATCAGTGTGGACAGGGGCTACACGGAAAAACTGTTTTTT. Its protein product is CAISVDRGYTEKLFF.

This clonotype was found many times. As DNA, the CDR3 is TGTGCCAGCAGTTTATCTAGGGGCTGGCAGCCCCAGCATTTT. It encodes CASSLSRGWQPQHF. This chain links TRBV27 with TRBJ1-5; a possible D gene is TRBD1 (5 bases). V was pared by 0 bases and J by 7 bases, with 10 bases between. Germline CDR1 reads MNHEY; CDR2 reads SMNVEV (reference sequence). CDR3 length: 14 amino acids.

The chain couples TRBV10-3 to TRBJ1-1, with D possibly being TRBD1 (6 bases). The CDR3 runs 14 residues. Germline assignment: CDR1 ENHRY and CDR2 SYGVKD. The germline V and J ends were trimmed by 6 bases and 1 base, with 12 bases remaining between them. Here the CDR3 DNA reads TGTGCCATCAGCGCGGGACAAGCGAACACTGAAGCTTTCTTT. Translated: CAISAGQANTEAFF.

This clonotype was seen at least ten times. The chain links TRBV7-3 to TRBJ2-1; 9 positions agree with TRBD2. The V and J ends lost 1 base and 8 bases, in that order; junction bases with no gene match: 3. The CDR3 sequence is 14 residues long. Germline CDR1 is SGHTA and CDR2 is FQGTGA. CDR3 sequence reads: CASSLMGLADEQFF. The CDR3 DNA sequence: TGTGCCAGCAGCTTAATGGGACTAGCAGATGAGCAGTTCTTC.

The chain employs TRBV12-3 or TRBV12-4 and TRBJ2-7; TRBD1 matches at 8 bases. The V and J ends lost 6 bases and 6 bases, in that order; junction bases with no gene match: 13. The CDR3 runs to 15 residues. The CDR3 loop is CASSPIDRGGGEQYF. The DNA for the CDR3 is TGTGCCAGCAGCCCTATCGACAGGGGTGGCGGCGAGCAGTACTTC.

This clonotype turned up a few times. The V and J genes are TRBV18 and TRBJ2-1; D may correspond to TRBD1 or TRBD2 (5 bases each). The CDR3 spans 17 residues. Between the trimmed V and J ends, which lost 2 bases and 5 bases, there was a span of 19 bases. Germline-derived CDR1 and CDR2 are KGHSH and LQKENI. Written as DNA, the CDR3 is TGTGCCAGCTCACCAGGAATTGGGGCTAGCAGGGACAATGAGCAGTTCTTC. Its translation is CASSPGIGASRDNEQFF.

In its sample, this clonotype was seen a few times. A read error may explain this, as a much larger clone is one base away. This CDR3 reads CASSRLGIPKETQYF. The CDR3 region has the DNA TGTGCCAGCAGCAGACTGGGAATACCAAAAGAGACCCAGTACTTC. The chain combines TRBV7-8 with TRBJ2-5; no reliable D call. The V end was cut by 5 bases, the J end by 3 bases, with 16 bases between. The CDR3 sequence is 15 residues long. The germline V gene encodes CDR1 SGHVS and CDR2 FQNEAQ.

This clonotype was detected only a few times. This chain connects TRBV11-3 to TRBJ2-7, with a possible D match to TRBD2 (6 bases). Germline V CDR1 and CDR2: SGHNT, YENEEA. V dropped 0 bases and J dropped 5 bases, with 29 bases sitting between them. The CDR3 is 20 residues long. Here the CDR3 DNA reads TGTGCCAGCAGCTTAGAAGGCTCGGGGGACGTTGTGGGACCGGGGGACGAGCAGTACTTC. Translating it yields CASSLEGSGDVVGPGDEQYF.

The V gene is TRBV7-6, the J gene TRBJ1-5; 9 bases align to TRBD1. Per the germline V gene, CDR1 is SGHVS and CDR2 is FNYEAQ. The V and J ends lost 4 bases and 7 bases, in that order; junction bases with no gene match: 8. This CDR3 region has 15 residues. Here the CDR3 DNA reads TGTGCCAGCAGCTCGACAGGGGGGGGTGGGCAGCCCCAGCATTTT. It encodes CASSSTGGGGQPQHF.

The V and J genes are TRBV14 and TRBJ1-2; weak D call: TRBD1 (5 bases). The CDR3 covers 15 residues. Germline lookup yields CDR1 SGHDN and CDR2 FVKESK. The V and J ends lost 1 base and 4 bases respectively, with 13 bases between them. The CDR3 loop reads CASSQGQGRSYGYTF. CDR3 in DNA: TGTGCCAGCAGCCAAGGGCAGGGTCGCAGCTATGGCTACACCTTC. The whole variable domain, remainder taken from reference TRBV14 and TRBJ1-2, is EAGVTQFPSHSVIEKGQTVTLRCDPISGHDNLYWYRRVMGKEIKFLLHFVKESKQDESGMPNNRFLAERTGGTYSTLKVQPAELEDSGVYFCASSQGQGRSYGYTFGSGTRLTVV.

As for this clonotype: One end of the junction fails to match germline, which may point to a read error. The rearrangement uses TRBV4-2 and TRBJ2-1, with D perhaps TRBD2 (6 bases). The CDR3 runs 14 residues. Germline values: CDR1 LGHNA, CDR2 YNFKEQ. CDR3 DNA sequence: TGTGCCAGCAGCCCACTTGCGCGGGGTATTGAGCAGCTCTTC. Translating gives CASSPLARGIEQLF.

This clonotype was picked up a small number of times. The chain combines TRBV27 with TRBJ1-6, with a tentative D call TRBD1 (5 bases). The CDR3 contains 17 residues. Per the germline V gene, CDR1 is MNHEY and CDR2 is SMNVEV (reference sequence). Between the trimmed V and J ends, which lost 0 bases and 7 bases, there was a span of 16 bases. The CDR3 nucleotides are TGTGCCAGCAGTTTATCTATGGGACTTCAACTAAATTCACCCCTCCACTTT. This translates into CASSLSMGLQLNSPLHF.

In its sample, this clonotype was seen many times. The chain carries TRBV5-1 and TRBJ2-1; TRBD2 agrees at 12 bases. Germline V gene data show CDR1 as SGHRS and CDR2 as YFSETQ. V lost 2 bases and J lost 5; bases outside the gene matches: 5. The CDR3 sequence is 16 residues long. CDR3 DNA sequence: TGCGCCAGCAGCTTACCCCTAGCGGGAGGGAACAATGAGCAGTTCTTC. It specifies CASSLPLAGGNNEQFF.

This clonotype has a count of ten or more. The chain carries TRBV6-6 and TRBJ1-1; tentatively, D is TRBD1 (5 bases). The CDR3 is made up of 14 amino acids. From germline, CDR1 is MNHNY and CDR2 SVGAGI (reference sequence). Trimming took off 2 bases at V and 0 bases at J, with 7 bases between the two ends. The CDR3 region is CASSYMGLNTEAFF. The CDR3 nucleotides read TGTGCCAGCAGTTACATGGGGCTGAACACTGAAGCTTTCTTT.

In DNA form, the CDR3 reads TGCGCCAGCAGCCAAACAGATATCCAAGAGACCCAGTACTTC. The encoded protein is CASSQTDIQETQYF. The chain joins TRBV4-1 to TRBJ2-5; no reliable D call. Trimming pared 2 bases from V and 1 base from J, leaving 8 bases between. The CDR3 length is 14 residues. Per germline, CDR1 MGHRA and CDR2 YSYEKL.

V usage is TRBV6-1 and J usage is TRBJ2-5; 9 positions match TRBD2. The ends lost 6 bases at V and 2 bases at J; junction bases unmatched: 10. The CDR3 sequence is 16 residues long. Germline CDR1 is MNHNS and CDR2 is SASEGT. The CDR3 DNA reads TGTGCCAGCAGCCTCAATCTTCTAGCGGGGCAAGAGACCCAGTACTTC. It yields the protein CASSLNLLAGQETQYF.

This clonotype was observed many times. J is TRBJ2-2 and V is TRBV9; D is tentatively TRBD1 or TRBD2 (5 bases each). Per germline, CDR1 SGDLS and CDR2 YYNGEE. CDR3 length: 14 residues. The V and J ends lost 0 bases and 5 bases respectively, with 8 bases between them. The DNA of the CDR3 is TGTGCCAGCAGCGTAGTCTGGGGGACCGGGGAGCTGTTTTTT. Amino acid sequence: CASSVVWGTGELFF.

The chain couples TRBV7-7 to TRBJ2-7; 7 positions match TRBD1. The germline V gene has CDR1 SSHAT and CDR2 FNYEAQ (reference sequence). CDR3 size: 16 residues. Unmatched junction bases numbered 12, after V lost 6 bases and J lost 1 base. CDR3: CASRPTDRFSSYEQYF. The CDR3 bases are TGTGCCAGCAGACCTACGGACAGGTTCTCTTCCTACGAGCAGTACTTC.

Many counts were recorded for this clonotype. V gene TRBV12-3 or TRBV12-4 combines with J gene TRBJ2-5; 7 nucleotides agree with TRBD2. This CDR3 has 13 residues. Germline trimming cut 4 bases from V and 7 bases from J; bases unmatched to any gene: 6. In DNA form, the CDR3 reads TGTGCCAGCAGTTGGGGGGGATCGGGGACCCAGTACTTC. It encodes CASSWGGSGTQYF.

This clonotype was seen many times. The genes are TRBV20-1 and TRBJ2-7, with 10 bases lining up with TRBD1. Germline V gene data show CDR1 as DFQATT and CDR2 as SNEGSKA (reference sequence). The J segment lost 3 bases and the V segment lost 4 bases, leaving 6 bases of the junction unmatched. This CDR3 is 14 amino acids long. The chain's CDR3 is CSATRDRGVYEQYF. The CDR3 region has the DNA TGCAGTGCTACCCGGGACAGGGGCGTCTACGAGCAGTACTTC.

This clonotype was found many times. The chain carries TRBV10-3 and TRBJ1-1; no definite D call. CDR3 length: 14 residues. Germline CDR1 reads ENHRY; CDR2 reads SYGVKD. Trimming removed 6 bases from V and 0 bases from J, with 11 bases in between. The CDR3, as DNA: TGTGCCATCAGGGCAGGAGTTATGAACACTGAAGCTTTCTTT. It encodes CAIRAGVMNTEAFF.

This clonotype was seen at least ten times. The V and J genes are TRBV7-2 and TRBJ2-3; tentatively, D is TRBD2 (6 bases). The CDR3 spans 15 residues. Trimming cost V 8 bases and J 2 bases, with 17 bases left between them. From germline, CDR1 is SGHTA and CDR2 FQGNSA. The CDR3 coding sequence is TGTGCCAGCGGAATAGGGACTGTACTCACAGATACGCAGTATTTT. Amino acids: CASGIGTVLTDTQYF. The variable domain in full, with the rest retrieved from reference TRBV7-2 and TRBJ2-3, is GAGVSQSPSNKVTEKGKDVELRCDPISGHTALYWYRQSLGQGLEFLIYFQGNSAPDKSGLPSDRFSAERTGGSVSTLTIQRTQQEDSAVYLCASGIGTVLTDTQYFGPGTRLTVL.

This sequence joins TRBV27 and TRBJ2-2; TRBD2 aligns across 11 bases. This CDR3 has 15 residues. The V gene end was trimmed by 4 bases and the J gene end by 6 bases; junction bases not matched to a gene: 4. CDR1 is MNHEY, CDR2 SMNVEV, per germline (reference sequence). CDR3 DNA sequence: TGTGCCAGCAGTTACCAACTAGCGGGAGCCGGGGAGCTGTTTTTT. Residues: CASSYQLAGAGELFF.

This rearrangement joins TRBV12-5 to TRBJ2-1; perhaps TRBD1 as D (6 bases). This CDR3 spans 16 amino acids. Per germline, CDR1 LGHNT and CDR2 FRNRAP. V shed 0 bases and J shed 0 bases, with 9 bases lying between them. CDR3 bases: TGTGCTAGTGGTTTGGTACTAGGGGGCTCCTACAATGAGCAGTTCTTC. Amino acids: CASGLVLGGSYNEQFF.